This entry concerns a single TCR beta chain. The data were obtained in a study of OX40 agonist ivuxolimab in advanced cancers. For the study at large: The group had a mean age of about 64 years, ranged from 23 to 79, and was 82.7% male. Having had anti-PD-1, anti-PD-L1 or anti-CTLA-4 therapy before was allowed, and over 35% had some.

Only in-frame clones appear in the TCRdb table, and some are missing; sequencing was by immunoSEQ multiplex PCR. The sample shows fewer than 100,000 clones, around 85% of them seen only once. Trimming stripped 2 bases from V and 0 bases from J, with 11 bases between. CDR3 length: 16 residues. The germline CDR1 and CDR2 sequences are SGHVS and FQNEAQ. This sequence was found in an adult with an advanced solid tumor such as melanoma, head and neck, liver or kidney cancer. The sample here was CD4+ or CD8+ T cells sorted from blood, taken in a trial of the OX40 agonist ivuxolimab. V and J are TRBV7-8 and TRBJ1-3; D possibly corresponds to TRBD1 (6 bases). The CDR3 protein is CASSLTGGGSGNTIYF. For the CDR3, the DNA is TGTGCCAGCAGCTTAACCGGGGGCGGCTCTGGAAACACCATATATTTT.